This T cell receptor (beta chain) was profiled in a study of a mutant IDH1 vaccine in newly diagnosed glioma. About the study: Patients came in for eight vaccinations, in weeks 1, 3, 5, 7, 11, 15, 19 and 23. Before enrollment, patients got radiotherapy alone, temozolomide alone, or mostly the combination. Vaccines were first given 4-6 weeks after radiotherapy alone, or with temozolomide cycles.

Documented time point: week 11, during vaccination. Each vaccine dose was 300 ug of mutant IDH1 20-mer peptide, with topical imiquimod. Generated by immunoSEQ multiplex PCR, the TCRdb table keeps only in-frame clones and is missing some. The sample gives some 120,000 clones, around 80% of which show up once; around 5.5% is in the top ten. The germline gives CDR1 MNHEY, CDR2 SMNVEV (reference sequence). The J segment lost 1 base and the V segment lost 7 bases, leaving 5 bases of the junction unmatched. The CDR3 has 14 amino acids. Of note for this clone: Its cognate antigen is unknown.

The material sequenced was PBMCs, taken from a glioma patient whose treatment included an IDH1 peptide vaccine. This clonotype was sampled from a middle-aged man with glioma. V and J are TRBV27 and TRBJ2-3, with 7 bases matching TRBD2. CDR3 residues: CASTLAGGTDTQYF. CDR3 in DNA: TGTGCCAGCACTCTGGCGGGAGGCACAGATACGCAGTATTTT.